This T cell receptor (beta chain) appears in the sequencing data of a study of blood T cell repertoires in COVID-19. At the level of the study: The United States, Italy and Spain supplied acute and convalescent COVID-19 samples. The cDNA or gDNA used as material had been derived from T cells, B-cell-depleted T cells, or PBMCs.

Authors' analysis steps: Using reference gene primer amplification, nucleated cell counts were estimated. Profiling relied on immunoSEQ multiplex PCR, and the TCRdb table lists in-frame clones only, not all of them. The V and J calls and the clone size are those of that table, but D and trimming were determined from the DNA. Altogether some 390,000 clones are present, approximately 90% being singletons, with the ten largest covering roughly 1.6%. It was during active infection that Seattle patients were enrolled and then longitudinally followed. V lost 5 bases, J lost 1 base, and 0 bases stayed unmatched. The CDR3 totals 13 residues. In germline, CDR1 is SGHVS, CDR2 FQNEAQ.

Sequences were obtained from peripheral blood. V is TRBV7-8 and J is TRBJ2-7, with 9 bases aligning to TRBD1. The receptor was isolated from a middle-aged woman with COVID-19, enrolled during active disease. The CDR3 here is CASSGTGSYEQYF. The CDR3 nucleotides are TGTGCCAGCAGCGGGACAGGGTCCTACGAGCAGTACTTC.